Sequencing of this TCR beta chain was carried out in a study of control samples from healthy donors and cancer patients. Using immunoSEQ multiplex PCR, the repertoire was profiled, and TCRdb retains in-frame clones only, with some absent. The sample consists of 170,000 or so clones, more than 90% of them appearing once. From germline, CDR1 is SEHNR and CDR2 FQNEAQ (reference sequence). V was pared by 4 bases and J by 1 base, with 18 bases between. This CDR3 is 17 amino acids long. This sequence originates from a man aged 25 to 40 in good health. The chain combines TRBV7-9 with TRBJ2-3; no definite D call. Input material: blood. DNA for the CDR3: TGTGCCAGCAGCTCCCGTGTGACCGGGCTAGGCACAGATACGCAGTATTTT. Protein product: CASSSRVTGLGTDTQYF.